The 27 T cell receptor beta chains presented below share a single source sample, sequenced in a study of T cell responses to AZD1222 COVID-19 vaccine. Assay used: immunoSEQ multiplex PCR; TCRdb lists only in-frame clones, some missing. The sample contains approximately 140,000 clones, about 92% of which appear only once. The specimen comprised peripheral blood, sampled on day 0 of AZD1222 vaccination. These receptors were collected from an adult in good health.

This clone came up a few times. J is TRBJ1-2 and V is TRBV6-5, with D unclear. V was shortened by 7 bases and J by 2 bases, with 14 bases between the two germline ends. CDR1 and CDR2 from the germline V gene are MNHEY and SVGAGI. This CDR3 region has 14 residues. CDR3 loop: CASTLGTDNYGYTF. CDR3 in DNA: TGTGCCAGCACCCTCGGTACCGACAACTATGGCTACACCTTC.

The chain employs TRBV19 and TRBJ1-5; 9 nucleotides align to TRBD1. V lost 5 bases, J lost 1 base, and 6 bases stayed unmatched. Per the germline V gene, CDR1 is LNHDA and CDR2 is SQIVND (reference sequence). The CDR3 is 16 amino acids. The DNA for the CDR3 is TGTGCCAGTAGTCTCGGGACAGGGCGAAGCAATCAGCCCCAGCATTTT. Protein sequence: CASSLGTGRSNQPQHF.

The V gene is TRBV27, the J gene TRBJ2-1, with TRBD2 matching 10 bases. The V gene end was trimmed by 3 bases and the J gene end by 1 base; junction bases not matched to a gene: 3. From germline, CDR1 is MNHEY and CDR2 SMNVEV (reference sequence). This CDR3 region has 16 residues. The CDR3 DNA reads TGTGCCAGCAGTTTGCGACTAGCGGGTTCCTACAATGAGCAGTTCTTC. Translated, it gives CASSLRLAGSYNEQFF.

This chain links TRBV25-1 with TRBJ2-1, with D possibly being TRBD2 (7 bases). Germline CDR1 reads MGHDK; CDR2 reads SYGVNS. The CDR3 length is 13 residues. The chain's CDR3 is CAKQWDNLAAQFF. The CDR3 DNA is TGTGCTAAGCAATGGGACAATCTAGCGGCACAGTTCTTC.

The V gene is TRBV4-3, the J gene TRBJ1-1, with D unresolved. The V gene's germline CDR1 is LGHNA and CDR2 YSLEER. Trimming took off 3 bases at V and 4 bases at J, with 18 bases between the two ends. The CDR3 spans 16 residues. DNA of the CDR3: TGCGCCAGCAGCCAGCACCTGGGCGGGCTGGGCACTGAAGCTTTCTTT. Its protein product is CASSQHLGGLGTEAFF.

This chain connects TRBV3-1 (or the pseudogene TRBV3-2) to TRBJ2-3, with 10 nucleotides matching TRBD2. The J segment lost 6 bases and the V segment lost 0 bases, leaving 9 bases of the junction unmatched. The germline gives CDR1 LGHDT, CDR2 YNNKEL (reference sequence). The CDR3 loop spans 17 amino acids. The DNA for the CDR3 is TGTGCCAGCAGCCAAGATCTTAGCGGGGGGCGTGGGGATACGCAGTATTTT. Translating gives CASSQDLSGGRGDTQYF.

CDR3 region: CASSPVRGNIDNEQFF. The CDR3 bases are TGTGCCAGCAGCCCGGTGAGGGGAAATATAGACAATGAGCAGTTCTTC. J is TRBJ2-1 and V is TRBV13; D assignment may be TRBD1 or TRBD2 (5 bases each). This CDR3 region has 16 residues. V lost 5 bases, J lost 5 bases, and 19 bases lay in between. Germline V lookup: CDR1 PRHDT, CDR2 FYEKMQ (reference sequence).

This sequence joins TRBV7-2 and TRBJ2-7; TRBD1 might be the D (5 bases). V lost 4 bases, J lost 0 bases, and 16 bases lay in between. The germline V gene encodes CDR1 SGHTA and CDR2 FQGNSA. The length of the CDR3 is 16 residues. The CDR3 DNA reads TGTGCCAGCAGCTCCAGGGTTACCACCCACTCCTACGAGCAGTACTTC. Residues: CASSSRVTTHSYEQYF.

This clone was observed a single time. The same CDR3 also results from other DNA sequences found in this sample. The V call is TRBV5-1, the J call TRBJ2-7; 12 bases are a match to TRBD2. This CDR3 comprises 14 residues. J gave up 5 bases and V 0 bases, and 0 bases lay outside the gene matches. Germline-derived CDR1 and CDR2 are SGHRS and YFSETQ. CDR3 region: CASSLGLAGDEQYF. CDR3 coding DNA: TGCGCCAGCAGCTTGGGACTAGCGGGAGACGAGCAGTACTTC.

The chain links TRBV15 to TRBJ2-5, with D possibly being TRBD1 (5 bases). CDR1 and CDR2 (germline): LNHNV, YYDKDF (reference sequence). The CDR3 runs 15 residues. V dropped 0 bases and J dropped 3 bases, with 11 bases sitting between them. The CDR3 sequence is CATSRDFRVEETQYF. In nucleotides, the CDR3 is TGTGCCACCAGCAGAGATTTCAGGGTTGAAGAGACCCAGTACTTC.

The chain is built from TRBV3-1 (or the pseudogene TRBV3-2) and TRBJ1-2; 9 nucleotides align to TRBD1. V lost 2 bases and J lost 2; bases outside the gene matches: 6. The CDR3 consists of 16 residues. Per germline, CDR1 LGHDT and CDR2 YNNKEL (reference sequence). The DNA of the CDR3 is TGTGCCAGCAGCCAACACTCCGGGACAGGGAACTATGGCTACACCTTC. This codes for CASSQHSGTGNYGYTF.

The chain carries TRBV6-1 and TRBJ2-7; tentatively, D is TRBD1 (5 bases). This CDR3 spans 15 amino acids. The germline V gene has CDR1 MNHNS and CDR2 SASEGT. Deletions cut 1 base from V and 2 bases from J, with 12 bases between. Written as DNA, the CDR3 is TGTGCCAGCAGTGAAGAAAGGGGCACTGCCTACGAGCAGTACTTC. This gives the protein CASSEERGTAYEQYF.

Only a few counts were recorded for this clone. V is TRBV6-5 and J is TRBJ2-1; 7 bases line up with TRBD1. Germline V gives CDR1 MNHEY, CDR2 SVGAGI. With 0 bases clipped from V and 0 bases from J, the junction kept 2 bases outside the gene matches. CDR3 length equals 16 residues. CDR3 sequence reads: CASSYSQGSSYNEQFF. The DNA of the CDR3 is TGTGCCAGCAGTTACTCACAGGGGAGCTCCTACAATGAGCAGTTCTTC.

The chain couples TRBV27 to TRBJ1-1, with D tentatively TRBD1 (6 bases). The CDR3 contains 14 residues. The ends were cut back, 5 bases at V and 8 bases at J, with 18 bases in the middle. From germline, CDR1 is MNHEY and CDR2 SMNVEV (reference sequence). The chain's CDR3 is CASSTPNRGAEAFF. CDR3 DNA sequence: TGTGCCAGCAGTACCCCTAACCGGGGGGCCGAAGCTTTCTTT.

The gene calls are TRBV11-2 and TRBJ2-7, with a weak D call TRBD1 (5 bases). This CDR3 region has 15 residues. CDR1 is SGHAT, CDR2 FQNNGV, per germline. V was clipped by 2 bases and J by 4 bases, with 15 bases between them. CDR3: CASSLLTGFAYEQYF. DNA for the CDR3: TGTGCCAGCAGCTTACTAACAGGTTTCGCGTACGAGCAGTACTTC.

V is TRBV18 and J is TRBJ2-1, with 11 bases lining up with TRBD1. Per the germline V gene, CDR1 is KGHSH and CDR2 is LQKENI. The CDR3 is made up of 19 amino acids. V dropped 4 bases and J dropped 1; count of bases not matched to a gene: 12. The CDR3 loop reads CASSRTGGGLGNSYNEQFF. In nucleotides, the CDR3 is TGTGCCAGCTCACGGACAGGGGGCGGCTTGGGTAATTCCTACAATGAGCAGTTCTTC.

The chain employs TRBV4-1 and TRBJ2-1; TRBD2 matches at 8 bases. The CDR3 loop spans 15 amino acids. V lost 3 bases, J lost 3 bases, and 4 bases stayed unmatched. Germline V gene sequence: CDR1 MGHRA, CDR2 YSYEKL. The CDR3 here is CASSQRTSNYNEQFF. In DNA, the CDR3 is TGCGCCAGCAGCCAGAGGACTAGCAACTACAATGAGCAGTTCTTC.

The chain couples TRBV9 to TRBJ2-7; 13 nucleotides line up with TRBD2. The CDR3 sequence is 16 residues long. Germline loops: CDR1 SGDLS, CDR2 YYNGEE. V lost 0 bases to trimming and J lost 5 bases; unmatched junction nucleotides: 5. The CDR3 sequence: CASSVDWTSGSHEQYF. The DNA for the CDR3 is TGTGCCAGCAGCGTAGATTGGACTAGCGGGAGCCACGAGCAGTACTTC.

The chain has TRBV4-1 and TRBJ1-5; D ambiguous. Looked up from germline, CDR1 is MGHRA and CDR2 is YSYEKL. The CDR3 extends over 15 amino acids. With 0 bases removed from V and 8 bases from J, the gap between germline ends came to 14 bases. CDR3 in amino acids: CASSQDSRSKEPQHF. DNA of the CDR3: TGCGCCAGCAGCCAAGACAGTAGGTCCAAAGAGCCCCAGCATTTT.

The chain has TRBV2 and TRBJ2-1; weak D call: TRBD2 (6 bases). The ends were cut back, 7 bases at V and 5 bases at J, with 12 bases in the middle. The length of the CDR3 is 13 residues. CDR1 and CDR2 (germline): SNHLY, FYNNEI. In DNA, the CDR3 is TGTGCCAGCATGAGGCGGGAAAACAATGAGCAGTTCTTC. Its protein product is CASMRRENNEQFF.

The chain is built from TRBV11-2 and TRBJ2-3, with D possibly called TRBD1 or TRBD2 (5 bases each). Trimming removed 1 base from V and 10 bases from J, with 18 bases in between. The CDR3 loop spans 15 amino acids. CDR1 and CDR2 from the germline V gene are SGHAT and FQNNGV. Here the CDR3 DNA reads TGTGCCAGCAGCTTAGGCGTGGAAGAGGGGCGGTCGCAGTATTTT. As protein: CASSLGVEEGRSQYF.

The CDR3 region has the DNA TGCGCCAGCATCCCGGGGGGGCCATCGGATACGCAGTATTTT. Its translation: CASIPGGPSDTQYF. The V and J genes are TRBV5-1 and TRBJ2-3, with 8 nucleotides matching TRBD2. With V trimmed by 6 bases and J by 6 bases, 9 bases remained unmatched. Germline V lookup: CDR1 SGHRS, CDR2 YFSETQ. The CDR3 extends over 14 amino acids.

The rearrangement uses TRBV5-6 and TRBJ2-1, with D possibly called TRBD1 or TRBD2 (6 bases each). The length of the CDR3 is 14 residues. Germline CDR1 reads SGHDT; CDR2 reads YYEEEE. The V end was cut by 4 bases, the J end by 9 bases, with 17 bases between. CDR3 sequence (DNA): TGTGCCAGCAGCCCTACCCGGGGGCAGGCTGAGCAGTTCTTC. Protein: CASSPTRGQAEQFF.

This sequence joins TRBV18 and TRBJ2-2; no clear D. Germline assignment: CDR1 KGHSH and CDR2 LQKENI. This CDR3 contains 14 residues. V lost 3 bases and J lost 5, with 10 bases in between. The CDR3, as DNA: TGTGCCAGCTCACCTCAGGAGAGGACCGGGGAGCTGTTTTTT. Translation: CASSPQERTGELFF.

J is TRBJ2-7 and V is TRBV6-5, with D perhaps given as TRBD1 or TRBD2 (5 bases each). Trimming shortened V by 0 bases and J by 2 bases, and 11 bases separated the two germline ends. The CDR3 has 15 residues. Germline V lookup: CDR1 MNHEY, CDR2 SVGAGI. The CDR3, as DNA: TGTGCCAGCAGTTACTCGAGAGGGGATCCCTACGAGCAGTACTTC. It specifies CASSYSRGDPYEQYF.

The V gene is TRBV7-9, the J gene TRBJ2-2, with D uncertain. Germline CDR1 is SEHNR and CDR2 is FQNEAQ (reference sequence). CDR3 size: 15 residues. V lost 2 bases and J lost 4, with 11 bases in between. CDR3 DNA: TGTGCCAGCAGCTTATTGGCTAGATCCACCGGGGAGCTGTTTTTT. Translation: CASSLLARSTGELFF. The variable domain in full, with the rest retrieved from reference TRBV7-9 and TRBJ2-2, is DTGVSQNPRHKITKRGQNVTFRCDPISEHNRLYWYRQTLGQGPEFLTYFQNEAQLEKSRLLSDRFSAERPKGSFSTLEIQRTEQGDSAMYLCASSLLARSTGELFFGEGSRLTVL.

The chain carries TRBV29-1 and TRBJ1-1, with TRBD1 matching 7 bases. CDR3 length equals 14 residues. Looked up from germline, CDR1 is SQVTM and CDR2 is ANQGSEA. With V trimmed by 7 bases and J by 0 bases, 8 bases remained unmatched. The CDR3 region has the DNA TGCAGCGCTTCGACAGGGACCGTGAACACTGAAGCTTTCTTT. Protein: CSASTGTVNTEAFF.